These 10 T cell receptor beta chains came from one sample sequenced in a study of PD-L1 blockade in urothelial cancer. Time point reported: pretreatment peripheral blood. Method: immunoSEQ multiplex PCR; TCRdb's copy keeps in-frame clones and lacks some. The sample comprises more than 15,000 clones, 89% of which are singletons, and about 13% rests with the top ten. The source material was PBMCs, sampled around atezolizumab (anti-PD-L1) treatment. All receptors derive from a man aged 70 or older with urothelial cancer.

The chain is built from TRBV5-4 and TRBJ1-2; TRBD1 agrees at 8 bases. This CDR3 contains 16 residues. Germline V gene lookup returns CDR1 SGHNT and CDR2 YYREEE (reference sequence). With 6 bases clipped from V and 8 bases from J, the junction kept 18 bases outside the gene matches. The CDR3 region is CASTRMGTGLRGGYTF. The CDR3 DNA is TGTGCCAGCACCCGAATGGGGACAGGCCTGCGGGGAGGCTACACCTTC.

This chain joins TRBV11-2 and TRBJ2-7; D is uncertain. The CDR3 consists of 13 residues. V was clipped by 1 base and J by 3 bases, with 7 bases between them. Germline V gene sequence: CDR1 SGHAT, CDR2 FQNNGV. CDR3 residues: CASSLGPIYEQYF. The CDR3 DNA is TGTGCCAGCAGCTTAGGTCCAATCTACGAGCAGTACTTC.

The chain employs TRBV5-1 and TRBJ2-7; the D is unclear. The CDR3 totals 13 residues. V lost 1 base, J lost 4 bases, and 9 bases lay in between. The germline CDR1 and CDR2 sequences are SGHRS and YFSETQ. The CDR3 nucleotides read TGCGCCAGCAGCTTGTCCGACATTTACGAGCAGTACTTC. Amino acids: CASSLSDIYEQYF.

This chain links TRBV4-1 with TRBJ2-7; 7 nucleotides agree with TRBD1. Germline CDR1 MGHRA, CDR2 YSYEKL. CDR3 length: 14 amino acids. J was trimmed by 3 bases and V by 0 bases; bases with no gene match: 2. CDR3 loop: CASSQDWDSYEQYF. CDR3 DNA: TGCGCCAGCAGCCAAGATTGGGACAGCTACGAGCAGTACTTC.

This chain links TRBV18 with TRBJ1-1, with TRBD1 matching over 7 bases. Germline V gene data show CDR1 as KGHSH and CDR2 as LQKENI. With 3 bases clipped from V and 8 bases from J, the junction kept 9 bases outside the gene matches. The CDR3 length is 14 residues. The CDR3 sequence is CASSPDIRDREAFF. CDR3 in DNA: TGTGCCAGCTCACCGGATATCCGGGACAGAGAAGCTTTCTTT.

This chain links TRBV13 with TRBJ2-1; 9 positions match TRBD2. The junction had 7 bases not matched to a gene; V was cut back by 6 bases and J by 1 base. The germline gives CDR1 PRHDT, CDR2 FYEKMQ (reference sequence). The CDR3 has 16 residues. CDR3 DNA: TGTGCCAGCAGTTCTCACCTAGCGGGGTCCTACAATGAGCAGTTCTTC. This encodes CASSSHLAGSYNEQFF.

This clone was observed a single time. The rearrangement links TRBV6-5 to TRBJ1-2; TRBD1 is a possible D gene (5 bases). Germline-derived CDR1 and CDR2 are MNHEY and SVGAGI. V was shortened by 5 bases and J by 0 bases, with 10 bases between the two germline ends. The CDR3 is 14 amino acids. The CDR3 DNA is TGTGCCAGCAGTGGGGGGGGGACTAACTATGGCTACACCTTC. Translating it yields CASSGGGTNYGYTF.

The chain couples TRBV30 to TRBJ1-5; unclear D gene. This CDR3 region has 13 residues. Germline loops: CDR1 GTSNPN, CDR2 SVGIG (reference sequence). The germline V and J ends were trimmed by 2 bases and 4 bases, with 9 bases remaining between them. The CDR3 DNA sequence: TGTGCCTGGAGTCCCTCCCTGAATCAGCCCCAGCATTTT. Residues: CAWSPSLNQPQHF.

The chain combines TRBV10-1 with TRBJ1-1; D is unclear. CDR1 WNHNN and CDR2 SYGVQD come from the germline V gene (reference sequence). This CDR3 is 13 amino acids long. V lost 5 bases, J lost 4 bases, and 11 bases lay in between. The CDR3 DNA reads as TGCGCCAGCAGTAACCCGGGTCGCACTGAAGCTTTCTTT. Translated, it gives CASSNPGRTEAFF.

The chain has TRBV2 and TRBJ2-7; no definite D call. V dropped 7 bases and J dropped 0 bases, with 10 bases sitting between them. Germline V lookup: CDR1 SNHLY, CDR2 FYNNEI. This CDR3 comprises 13 residues. The CDR3 protein is CASTSEDSYEQYF. For the CDR3, the DNA is TGTGCCAGCACCTCTGAGGACTCCTACGAGCAGTACTTC.